Given below is one T cell receptor (beta chain) in context. This clone was counted only a few times. It has no known antigen specificity. Per-base qualities were not stored, and no clone one base away is much larger. Another Seattle source contributed samples from volunteer blood donors who had recovered from COVID-19. Whole blood was collected in K2EDTA tubes by collaborating institutions according to the institutions' own protocols. For TCRbeta analysis, collaborators shipped samples as frozen whole blood, isolated PBMCs, or DNA extracted from either of those sample types. Reading the germline V gene (reference sequence) gives CDR1 LNHDA and CDR2 SQIVND. Trimming accounts for 4 bases at V and 1 base at J, while the number of junction bases matched to no gene is 3. The CDR3 runs 15 residues from the cysteine to the phenylalanine. Only CDR3 DNA remains: 45 bases, in frame from the first base. This sample is drawn from a study of blood T cell repertoires in COVID-19 (dated by TCRdb to 2020 to 2021). Some background on the complete study: Samples from collaborators originated in the United States, Italy and Spain and spanned both the acute and convalescent phases of COVID-19. Samples were obtained from the ongoing ImmuneRACE study (first 160 participants) and from approximately 1,200 subjects provided by 6 global collaborators. Sample metadata almost always included a de-identified subject ID, COVID-19 status, age in years and sex. Subjects who had been exposed to COVID-19, were actively infected with it, or had recovered from it provided the deeply sampled blood TCRbeta repertoires that made up the dataset. Where HLA class I and class II types were available, the types were taken from metadata supplied by the sample provider, not from assay-based typing. The material from the prospective study consisted of cDNA or gDNA derived from T cells, B-cell-depleted T cells, or PBMCs. The repertoires were made available in a free public database intended to serve as a resource for research on the immune response to SARS-CoV-2.

Study-level results and caveats: The amount of clinical and demographic metadata varied by source and participant and was provided uncurated.

The immunoSEQ Assay, a bias-controlled multiplex PCR, was used to amplify TCRbeta CDR3 regions from genomic DNA. On the authors' methods: The number of nucleated cells in each sample was estimated by amplification of reference gene primers within the assay. To quantify the absolute abundance of each unique TCRbeta CDR3 rearrangement, sequence reads were collapsed and filtered. For each sample, productive Simpson clonality was calculated as the square root of Simpson's diversity index across productive rearrangements. TCRdb mirrors the immuneACCESS table, restricted to in-frame sequences. Some clones are absent from its copies; in checked studies, under half trace to an unresolved V gene, and the reason for the others is unknown. V and J calls and clone size follow that table, whereas D and trimming were derived from the DNA. The table for this sample lists 210,000 or so clones; around nine tenths of them were counted only once. Roughly 12% of the sample lies in the top ten.

The source is a woman aged 18-29 years who had recovered from COVID-19. Sequencing input: peripheral blood. Recombination linked TRBV19 to TRBJ1-5; 8 junctional bases match TRBD1. The sequenced DNA: TGTGCCAGTAGTACACAGGGGGAGAGCAATCAGCCCCAGCATTTT. This translates into CASSTQGESNQPQHF.